This entry features one T cell receptor (beta chain) sequence. Many counts were recorded for this clonotype. Its antigen is currently not known. The input lacks base qualities; no much larger clone sits a single base away. This entry belongs to a study of patients and donors after allogeneic stem cell transplantation (dated by TCRdb to between 2020 and 2021). The library was produced with RT-PCR. The sequencer was a NextSeq 550. Through fastp at Q25 and MiXCR, TCRdb rebuilt clones from the public reads, retaining in-frame beta chains. Rows with a matching CDR3 protein are joined into one entry that keeps the most common DNA and genes. The sample data list some 960,000 distinct CDR3 sequences, and about a sixth of these were observed just once. The top ten constitute 6% of the sample. CDR1 is given as SGHDT and CDR2 as YYEEEE, both from the germline V gene. V is reduced by 8 bases and J by 0 bases, leaving a spacing of 8 bases between them. The CDR3, from cysteine to phenylalanine, totals 13 residues. Only the CDR3 portion is preserved as DNA: 39 bases, with reading frame beginning at the first base.

The chain was built from TRBV5-6 and TRBJ2-2; the D segment cannot be called with confidence. The sample was blood, either unsorted or a sorted T cell fraction (not recorded which). This TCR derives from a human donor who was either an allogeneic HSCT recipient or a stem cell or donor lymphocyte infusion donor (not recorded which). It is not recorded whose cells these are; they may come from a transplant donor. The CDR3 is CASTPANTGELFF. The DNA sequence is TGTGCCAGTACGCCCGCGAACACCGGGGAGCTGTTTTTT.